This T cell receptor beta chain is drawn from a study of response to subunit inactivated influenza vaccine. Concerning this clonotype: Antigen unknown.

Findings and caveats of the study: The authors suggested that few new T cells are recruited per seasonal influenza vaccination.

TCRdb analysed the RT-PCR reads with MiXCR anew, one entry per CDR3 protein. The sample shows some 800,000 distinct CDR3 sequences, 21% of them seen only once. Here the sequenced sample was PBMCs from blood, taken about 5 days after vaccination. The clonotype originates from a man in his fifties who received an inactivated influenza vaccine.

The DNA for the CDR3 is TGTGCCAGCTCACCAGCAGCCCAAGAGACCCAGTACTTC. This codes for CASSPAAQETQYF. This sequence joins TRBV18 and TRBJ2-5; the D is unclear. This CDR3 is built from 13 residues. Germline V gene lookup returns CDR1 KGHSH and CDR2 LQKENI. V dropped 2 bases and J dropped 1 base, with 5 bases sitting between them.